The table lists the clone carrying this TCR beta chain with many counts. The sample comes from a study of T cells after yellow fever vaccination. V was pared by 5 bases and J by 4 bases, with 6 bases between. The CDR3 spans 12 residues. CDR1 LNHDA and CDR2 SQIVND come from the germline V gene (reference sequence). Universal primer sites and UMIs were introduced during 5'RACE template-switching synthesis of TCR cDNA. MiXCR, run by TCRdb on the 5' RACE reads, gives a single entry per CDR3 protein. The sample records more than 15,000 distinct CDR3 sequences, just over 4% being singletons. The J gene is TRBJ2-1, the V gene TRBV19, with unresolved D. Sequencing used PBMCs, either bulk or a sorted T-cell subset (CD4+, CD8+, memory, or dextramer-sorted; not recorded which), obtained 15 days after the yellow fever booster vaccination. The receptor's source is a man younger than 45 who received the YFV17D yellow fever vaccine. CDR3 DNA sequence: TGTGCCAGTAGTGATAGGTACAATGAGCAGTTCTTC. This gives the protein CASSDRYNEQFF.